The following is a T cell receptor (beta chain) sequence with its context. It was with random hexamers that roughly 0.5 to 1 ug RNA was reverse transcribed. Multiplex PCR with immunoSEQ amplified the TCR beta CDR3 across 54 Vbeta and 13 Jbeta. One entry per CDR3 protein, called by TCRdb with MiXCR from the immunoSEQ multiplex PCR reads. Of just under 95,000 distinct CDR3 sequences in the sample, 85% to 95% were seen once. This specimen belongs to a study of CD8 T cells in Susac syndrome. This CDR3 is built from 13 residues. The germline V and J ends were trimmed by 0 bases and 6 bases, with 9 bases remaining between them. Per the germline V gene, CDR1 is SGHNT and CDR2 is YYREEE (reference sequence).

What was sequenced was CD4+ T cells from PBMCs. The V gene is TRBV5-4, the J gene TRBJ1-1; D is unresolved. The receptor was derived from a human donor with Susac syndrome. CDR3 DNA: TGTGCCAGCAGCTTGGATCGGGTGCCTGAAGCTTTCTTT. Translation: CASSLDRVPEAFF.